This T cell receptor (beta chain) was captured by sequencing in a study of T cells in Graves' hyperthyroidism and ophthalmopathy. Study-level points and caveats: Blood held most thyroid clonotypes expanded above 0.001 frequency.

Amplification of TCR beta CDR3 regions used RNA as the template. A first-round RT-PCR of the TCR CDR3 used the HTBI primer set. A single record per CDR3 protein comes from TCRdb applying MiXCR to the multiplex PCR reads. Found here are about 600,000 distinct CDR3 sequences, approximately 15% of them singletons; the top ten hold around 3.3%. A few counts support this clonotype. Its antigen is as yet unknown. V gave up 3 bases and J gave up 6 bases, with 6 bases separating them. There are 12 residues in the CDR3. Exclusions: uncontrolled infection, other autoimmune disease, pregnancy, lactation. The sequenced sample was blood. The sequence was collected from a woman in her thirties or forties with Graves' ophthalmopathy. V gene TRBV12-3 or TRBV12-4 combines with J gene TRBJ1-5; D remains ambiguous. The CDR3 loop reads CASSFASQPQHF. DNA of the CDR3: TGTGCCAGCAGTTTCGCCAGTCAGCCCCAGCATTTT.